These 31 T cell receptor beta chains originate from one sample sequenced in a study of blood T cell repertoires in COVID-19. The assay was immunoSEQ multiplex PCR, and TCRdb's table has in-frame clones only and misses some. This sample has 250,000 or so clones; roughly four fifths occur once, and the top ten carry about 4%. Sequenced sample: peripheral blood. These TCRs come from a man aged 45 to 65 with acute or convalescent COVID-19.

The chain combines TRBV2 with TRBJ1-4, with TRBD1 matching over 7 bases. Trimming removed 2 bases from V and 0 bases from J; junction bases left unmatched: 3. The V gene's germline CDR1 is SNHLY and CDR2 FYNNEI. This CDR3 comprises 16 residues. In DNA form, the CDR3 reads TGTGCCAGCAGTGAAAGGGGGCTCGCAACTAATGAAAAACTGTTTTTT. It codes for CASSERGLATNEKLFF.

The CDR3 spells CAWSVWGSGRPNEQFF. The DNA for the CDR3 is TGTGCCTGGAGTGTATGGGGTAGCGGGAGACCCAATGAGCAGTTCTTC. The chain has TRBV30 and TRBJ2-1, with 9 bases that match TRBD2. Germline V lookup: CDR1 GTSNPN, CDR2 SVGIG (reference sequence). The CDR3 runs 16 residues. V was pared by 0 bases and J by 6 bases, with 9 bases of the junction left unmatched.

This clone appeared a single time. The CDR3 nucleotides are TGTGCCAGCAGTAAAGTAGGGTACGGGACTAAACAGGGAACCGGGGAGCTGTTTTTT. It specifies CASSKVGYGTKQGTGELFF. The chain couples TRBV6-1 to TRBJ2-2, with D perhaps TRBD2 (7 bases). The CDR3 loop spans 19 amino acids. Germline values: CDR1 MNHNS, CDR2 SASEGT. The V end lost 5 bases, the J end lost 5 bases, and 27 bases lay between the germline ends.

The rearrangement joins TRBV18 to TRBJ2-1; D is ambiguous. Trimming left V 0 bases short and J 0 bases short, with 12 bases between. CDR3 length equals 17 residues. Germline CDR1 reads KGHSH; CDR2 reads LQKENI. The CDR3 sequence: CASSPPNHLSSYNEQFF. The CDR3, as DNA: TGTGCCAGCTCACCACCTAACCACCTTAGCTCCTACAATGAGCAGTTCTTC.

The gene calls are TRBV28 and TRBJ2-3; the D gene is possibly TRBD2 (7 bases). In germline, CDR1 is MDHEN, CDR2 SYDVKM. This CDR3 has 15 amino acids. V lost 5 bases and J 1 base, leaving 13 bases between the germline ends. CDR3: CASSPRGGGTDTQYF. The CDR3 DNA is TGTGCCAGCAGTCCGCGAGGGGGGGGCACAGATACGCAGTATTTT.

This clone was detected ten times or more. The chain has TRBV6-6 and TRBJ2-5; possible D gene TRBD2, 5 bases. There are 11 residues in the CDR3. Per germline, CDR1 MNHNY and CDR2 SVGAGI (reference sequence). V dropped 7 bases and J dropped 6 bases, with 9 bases sitting between them. CDR3 amino acids: CASNYGKTQYF. The CDR3 coding sequence is TGTGCCAGCAACTACGGGAAGACCCAGTACTTC.

The chain has TRBV19 and TRBJ1-2; unclear D gene. The germline V gene has CDR1 LNHDA and CDR2 SQIVND (reference sequence). Deletions cut 3 bases from V and 4 bases from J, with 6 bases between. This CDR3 is built from 12 residues. CDR3 sequence: CASSMRGYGYTF. The CDR3 nucleotides are TGTGCCAGTAGTATGCGGGGCTATGGCTACACCTTC. Together with reference TRBV19 and TRBJ1-2, the CDR3 gives the full variable domain: DGGITQSPKYLFRKEGQNVTLSCEQNLNHDAMYWYRQDPGQGLRLIYYSQIVNDFQKGDIAEGYSVSREKKESFPLTVTSAQKNPTAFYLCASSMRGYGYTFGSGTRLTVV.

The V call is TRBV30, the J call TRBJ1-6; no firm D call. V was shortened by 3 bases and J by 7 bases, with 7 bases between the two germline ends. CDR1 and CDR2 from the germline V gene are GTSNPN and SVGIG (reference sequence). The CDR3 spans 12 residues. CDR3 protein: CAWSRVNSPLHF. The CDR3 DNA follows: TGTGCCTGGAGCCGGGTCAATTCACCCCTCCACTTT.

The chain couples TRBV12-5 to TRBJ1-4; possible D gene TRBD1, 6 bases. The CDR3 contains 15 residues. The V gene lost 5 bases and the J gene lost 0 bases, with 10 bases spanning the gap. Germline values: CDR1 LGHNT, CDR2 FRNRAP. The CDR3 DNA is TGTGCTAGTGGTCTGGACAGAGCAACTAATGAAAAACTGTTTTTT. Translated: CASGLDRATNEKLFF.

The count of this clone is one. The chain joins TRBV30 to TRBJ1-2; D uncertain. The V gene's germline CDR1 is GTSNPN and CDR2 SVGIG (reference sequence). This CDR3 is built from 12 residues. Trimming shortened V by 2 bases and J by 4 bases, and 8 bases separated the two germline ends. The DNA for the CDR3 is TGTGCCTGGAGTAAACAGACCTATGGCTACACCTTC. Its protein product is CAWSKQTYGYTF. The variable domain in full, with the rest retrieved from reference TRBV30 and TRBJ1-2, is SQTIHQWPATLVQPVGSPLSLECTVEGTSNPNLYWYRQAAGRGLQLLFYSVGIGQISSEVPQNLSASRPQDRQFILSSKKLLLSDSGFYLCAWSKQTYGYTFGSGTRLTVV.

V and J are TRBV27 and TRBJ1-4, with D uncertain. The germline gives CDR1 MNHEY, CDR2 SMNVEV (reference sequence). Trimming shortened V by 5 bases and J by 3 bases, and 13 bases separated the two germline ends. The CDR3 is 15 amino acids. Here the CDR3 reads CASSVYSQSNEKLFF. CDR3 DNA sequence: TGTGCCAGCAGTGTCTACAGCCAGTCTAATGAAAAACTGTTTTTT.

CDR3 sequence: CASSSDRVGSSGANVLTF. In DNA form, the CDR3 reads TGTGCCAGCAGCTCCGACAGGGTAGGGAGCTCTGGGGCCAACGTCCTGACTTTC. This chain links TRBV13 with TRBJ2-6, with TRBD1 matching 7 bases. The CDR3 extends over 18 amino acids. Per germline, CDR1 PRHDT and CDR2 FYEKMQ (reference sequence). The V and J ends lost 4 bases and 0 bases, in that order; junction bases with no gene match: 9.

This sequence joins TRBV14 and TRBJ2-5; D gene ambiguous. Trimming cost V 0 bases and J 5 bases, with 7 bases left between them. The CDR3 consists of 13 residues. Germline lookup yields CDR1 SGHDN and CDR2 FVKESK. The DNA of the CDR3 is TGTGCCAGCAGCCAAGATTCCGTCGAGACCCAGTACTTC. Translating gives CASSQDSVETQYF.

The CDR3 DNA reads as TGCGCCAGCAGCTTGGGTCAACAGGAATTTAACTATGGCTACACCTTC. It translates to CASSLGQQEFNYGYTF. The J gene is TRBJ1-2, the V gene TRBV5-1; D is possibly TRBD1 (5 bases). The CDR3 is 16 residues long. The V gene's germline CDR1 is SGHRS and CDR2 YFSETQ. The germline V and J ends were trimmed by 0 bases and 1 base, with 13 bases remaining between them.

The chain joins TRBV6-5 to TRBJ2-2; D is unresolved. Germline V lookup: CDR1 MNHEY, CDR2 SVGAGI. This CDR3 comprises 13 residues. The CDR3 loop is CASEEENTGELFF. For the CDR3, the DNA is TGTGCGTCAGAAGAGGAGAACACCGGGGAGCTGTTTTTT.

The chain employs TRBV18 and TRBJ1-5; 8 bases are shared with TRBD1. Germline trimming cut 5 bases from V and 0 bases from J; bases unmatched to any gene: 6. The CDR3 has 16 residues. CDR1 and CDR2 from the germline V gene are KGHSH and LQKENI. CDR3 coding DNA: TGTGCCAGCTCAACTAGAGACAGGGGTAGCAATCAGCCCCAGCATTTT. Its translation is CASSTRDRGSNQPQHF.

The V and J genes are TRBV15 and TRBJ2-2; maybe TRBD2 (5 bases). The CDR3 totals 16 residues. The V end lost 0 bases, the J end lost 1 base, and 9 bases lay between the germline ends. The germline CDR1 and CDR2 sequences are LNHNV and YYDKDF (reference sequence). The CDR3 region is CATSRDYAGNTGELFF. The CDR3 nucleotides read TGTGCCACCAGCAGAGATTACGCGGGGAACACCGGGGAGCTGTTTTTT.

The J gene is TRBJ1-2, the V gene TRBV7-8; D is possibly TRBD1 (6 bases). The V end lost 4 bases, the J end lost 0 bases, and 15 bases lay between the germline ends. The CDR3 is 16 residues long. Germline assignment: CDR1 SGHVS and CDR2 FQNEAQ. CDR3 sequence reads: CASSSRTEGANYGYTF. The CDR3 DNA is TGTGCCAGCAGCTCAAGGACAGAGGGAGCTAACTATGGCTACACCTTC. Full variable domain (missing parts from reference TRBV7-8 and TRBJ1-2): GAGVSQSPRYKVAKRGQDVALRCDPISGHVSLFWYQQALGQGPEFLTYFQNEAQLDKSGLPSDRFFAERPEGSVSTLKIQRTQQEDSAVYLCASSSRTEGANYGYTFGSGTRLTVV.

Only one count was recorded for this clone. J is TRBJ1-1 and V is TRBV2; tentative D call: TRBD1 (5 bases). Trimming took off 3 bases at V and 8 bases at J, with 10 bases between the two ends. Germline CDR1 and CDR2: SNHLY and FYNNEI. CDR3 length: 12 residues. In nucleotides, the CDR3 is TGTGCCAGCAGTGAGGAGGGGAGAGAAGCTTTCTTT. Its translation: CASSEEGREAFF.

This clone came up once. The V and J genes are TRBV5-1 and TRBJ2-3; tentatively, D is TRBD2 (7 bases). The germline CDR1 and CDR2 sequences are SGHRS and YFSETQ. Trimming left V 4 bases short and J 5 bases short, with 14 bases between. The CDR3 is 14 amino acids. The CDR3 nucleotides are TGCGCCAGCAGCCCAGAGGGGGGGCGAGATACGCAGTATTTT. It translates to CASSPEGGRDTQYF.

This rearrangement joins TRBV10-3 to TRBJ2-5; 9 bases agree with TRBD1. CDR1 and CDR2 (germline): ENHRY, SYGVKD. This CDR3 spans 18 amino acids. V gave up 4 bases and J gave up 1 base; unmatched junction bases: 13. The CDR3 loop is CAISAGGQGPPPQETQYF. In DNA form, the CDR3 reads TGTGCCATCAGTGCGGGTGGACAGGGGCCACCTCCCCAAGAGACCCAGTACTTC.

The J gene is TRBJ1-5, the V gene TRBV4-1, with no clear D. V lost 1 base and J lost 4, with 8 bases in between. CDR1 is MGHRA and CDR2 is YSYEKL in the germline V gene. CDR3 length: 14 residues. The CDR3 sequence is CASSQVAVNQPQHF. The CDR3 DNA follows: TGCGCCAGCAGCCAAGTGGCAGTGAATCAGCCCCAGCATTTT.

The chain recombines TRBV9 with TRBJ2-7; a possible D gene is TRBD1 (6 bases). The germline V and J ends were trimmed by 2 bases and 5 bases, with 11 bases remaining between them. This CDR3 comprises 13 residues. The germline CDR1 and CDR2 sequences are SGDLS and YYNGEE. The CDR3 region is CASSVTGSHEQYF. CDR3 coding DNA: TGTGCCAGCAGCGTGACAGGATCCCACGAGCAGTACTTC.

This sequence joins TRBV6-5 and TRBJ1-2; D ambiguous. This CDR3 is built from 13 residues. V lost 0 bases and J lost 8, with 10 bases in between. Germline V gives CDR1 MNHEY, CDR2 SVGAGI. CDR3 nucleotides: TGTGCCAGCAGTTACTCGATAGTGCGAGGCTACACCTTC. Translating it yields CASSYSIVRGYTF.

The V call is TRBV28, the J call TRBJ2-5; 9 positions match TRBD1. Unmatched junction bases numbered 7, after V lost 6 bases and J lost 5 bases. The CDR3 covers 14 residues. Germline lookup yields CDR1 MDHEN and CDR2 SYDVKM. The CDR3: CASSLDRGWETQYF. The CDR3 DNA sequence: TGTGCCAGCAGCTTGGACAGGGGTTGGGAGACCCAGTACTTC.

This clone was picked up a small number of times. The J gene is TRBJ2-7, the V gene TRBV5-3; the D gene is possibly TRBD1 (6 bases). TRBV5-3 is noted as an ORF with a role that remains uncertain. The CDR3 has 15 amino acids. V dropped 3 bases and J dropped 2 bases, with 15 bases sitting between them. CDR3 in amino acids: CARSSPGTKTYEQYF. CDR3 DNA: TGTGCCAGAAGCTCACCTGGGACAAAGACCTACGAGCAGTACTTC.

V usage is TRBV3-1 (or the pseudogene TRBV3-2) and J usage is TRBJ1-1; D is unresolved. V lost 2 bases, J lost 0 bases, and 7 bases lay in between. There are 14 residues in the CDR3. CDR1 is LGHDT and CDR2 is YNNKEL in the germline V gene (reference sequence). The CDR3 region has the DNA TGTGCCAGCAGCCAACCGGGAATGAACACTGAAGCTTTCTTT. Amino acids: CASSQPGMNTEAFF.

The chain couples TRBV9 to TRBJ2-5, with 12 bases aligning to TRBD2. Per germline, CDR1 SGDLS and CDR2 YYNGEE. The CDR3 consists of 21 residues. Unmatched junction bases numbered 16, after V lost 0 bases and J lost 1 base. DNA for the CDR3: TGTGCCAGCAGCGTAGGGTTGGGACAGGGGTCACTAGCGGGAGGCCAAGAGACCCAGTACTTC. It codes for CASSVGLGQGSLAGGQETQYF.

This clone was observed a handful of times. The chain is built from TRBV12-5 and TRBJ1-1, with TRBD1 identical over 9 bases. CDR1 LGHNT and CDR2 FRNRAP come from the germline V gene. CDR3 size: 13 residues. J lost 5 bases, V lost 5 bases, and 3 bases had no gene match. This chain's CDR3 is CASGMTGGTEAFF. CDR3 bases: TGTGCTAGTGGTATGACAGGGGGGACTGAAGCTTTCTTT. Full variable domain (rest looked up from reference TRBV12-5 and TRBJ1-1): DARVTQTPRHKVTEMGQEVTMRCQPILGHNTVFWYRQTMMQGLELLAYFRNRAPLDDSGMPKDRFSAEMPDATLATLKIQPSEPRDSAVYFCASGMTGGTEAFFGQGTRLTVV.

The V and J genes are TRBV19 and TRBJ1-5, with 7 bases that match TRBD1. Germline values: CDR1 LNHDA, CDR2 SQIVND (reference sequence). V lost 9 bases and J lost 0; bases outside the gene matches: 17. The CDR3 consists of 18 residues. CDR3 loop: CASGWGRGTDDSNQPQHF. As DNA, the CDR3 is TGTGCCAGCGGCTGGGGGCGTGGGACAGACGATAGCAATCAGCCCCAGCATTTT.

The rearrangement links TRBV7-9 to TRBJ1-2; 8 bases map to TRBD1. The J segment lost 8 bases and the V segment lost 1 base, leaving 9 bases of the junction unmatched. The CDR3 has 15 amino acids. In germline, CDR1 is SEHNR, CDR2 FQNEAQ (reference sequence). The CDR3 protein is CASSLDRTGSGGYTF. Written as DNA, the CDR3 is TGTGCCAGCAGCTTAGATCGGACAGGGTCTGGCGGCTACACCTTC.